The 22 T cell receptor beta chains presented below share a single source sample, sequenced in a study of T-cell reconstitution after alpha-beta-depleted transplantation in children. TCRbeta library construction was performed incorporating unique molecular identifiers. TCRdb re-derived calls from the PCR reads in MiXCR, one entry per CDR3 protein. Of 80,000 to 100,000 distinct CDR3 sequences listed, less than 25% are singletons. Specimen: PBMCs, collected before TCRalphabeta/CD19-depleted stem cell transplant. These receptors were collected from a boy aged 2 to 10 with acute lymphoblastic leukemia, due to receive a stem cell transplant.

The chain is built from TRBV6-1 and TRBJ2-7, with D possibly called TRBD1 or TRBD2 (7 bases each). The V gene lost 11 bases and the J gene lost 2 bases, with 25 bases spanning the gap. Germline CDR1 MNHNS, CDR2 SASEGT. The CDR3 totals 16 residues. The CDR3 DNA reads as TGTGCCGGGGACAGACCTAGCGGAGGAGATCCCTACGAGCAGTACTTC. It encodes CAGDRPSGGDPYEQYF.

This clonotype was found many times. The rearrangement links TRBV20-1 to TRBJ2-1; the D gene is possibly TRBD2 (6 bases). The CDR3 is 13 residues long. The germline CDR1 and CDR2 sequences are DFQATT and SNEGSKA (reference sequence). The V gene lost 6 bases and the J gene lost 6 bases, with 15 bases spanning the gap. The CDR3 protein is CSAGLRRVNEQFF. DNA of the CDR3: TGCAGTGCGGGGTTGCGGAGGGTCAATGAGCAGTTCTTC.

Comments on this clonotype: A much larger clone lies a single base off, so this may be a read error. This sequence joins TRBV7-3 and TRBJ2-2; no clear D. Germline lookup yields CDR1 SGHTA and CDR2 FQGTGA. Trimming left V 5 bases short and J 5 bases short, with 9 bases between. The CDR3 extends over 13 amino acids. Here the CDR3 DNA reads TGTGCCAGCAGCCCCACAAGAACCGGGGAGCTGTTTTTT. Residues: CASSPTRTGELFF.

The rearrangement joins TRBV15 to TRBJ2-5, with D perhaps matching TRBD1 or TRBD2 (5 bases each). Germline assignment: CDR1 LNHNV and CDR2 YYDKDF (reference sequence). This CDR3 comprises 18 residues. V lost 1 base and J lost 3, with 21 bases in between. The CDR3 DNA sequence: TGTGCCACCAGCAGAGGCGATTGGGACCGCGGTCGGGAAGAGACCCAGTACTTC. Amino acids: CATSRGDWDRGREETQYF.

This clonotype was observed a few times. CDR3 DNA sequence: TGTGCCAGCAGCGCCACCCTAGCGGGAGGATACAATGAGCAGTTCTTC. Its translation is CASSATLAGGYNEQFF. The J gene is TRBJ2-1, the V gene TRBV9; 11 nucleotides line up with TRBD2. The germline CDR1 and CDR2 sequences are SGDLS and YYNGEE. CDR3 size: 16 residues. J was trimmed by 4 bases and V by 3 bases; bases with no gene match: 6.

V and J are TRBV7-2 and TRBJ2-5, with D uncertain. With 1 base removed from V and 5 bases from J, the gap between germline ends came to 11 bases. The CDR3 totals 14 residues. Germline V gene data show CDR1 as SGHTA and CDR2 as FQGNSA. The CDR3 loop is CASSLDRAGETQYF. The CDR3 DNA is TGTGCCAGCAGCTTAGACCGGGCCGGTGAGACCCAGTACTTC.

This clonotype was seen more than once but under ten times. The chain combines TRBV9 with TRBJ2-5, with D perhaps TRBD2 (6 bases). The V gene's germline CDR1 is SGDLS and CDR2 YYNGEE. The length of the CDR3 is 13 residues. Trimming removed 3 bases at V and 5 bases at J, with 11 bases between. The CDR3 reads CASSAGTSETQYF. CDR3 coding DNA: TGTGCCAGCAGCGCAGGGACTTCGGAGACCCAGTACTTC.

This clonotype was seen a few times. The V and J genes are TRBV20-1 and TRBJ2-1; D may be TRBD2 (5 bases). Germline CDR1 and CDR2: DFQATT and SNEGSKA (reference sequence). The ends were cut back, 6 bases at V and 7 bases at J, with 13 bases in the middle. This CDR3 comprises 12 residues. CDR3 nucleotides: TGCAGTGCCAACGACTACAATAATGAGCAGTTCTTC. Its translation: CSANDYNNEQFF.

This clonotype has ten or more counts. This chain uses TRBV27 with TRBJ2-5, with 9 bases identical to TRBD2. This CDR3 has 15 amino acids. After removal of 3 bases from V and 2 bases from J, the junction contained 4 bases not matched to a gene. Per germline, CDR1 MNHEY and CDR2 SMNVEV (reference sequence). CDR3 in DNA: TGTGCCAGCAGTTTCGGGGGACTAGCACAAGAGACCCAGTACTTC. It translates to CASSFGGLAQETQYF.

This clonotype was recorded at least ten times. The CDR3 here is CASSLAGTGELFF. CDR3 nucleotides: TGTGCCAGCAGCCTCGCGGGCACCGGGGAGCTGTTTTTT. V and J are TRBV5-6 and TRBJ2-2, with a possible D match to TRBD2 (5 bases). Looked up from germline, CDR1 is SGHDT and CDR2 is YYEEEE. The CDR3 contains 13 residues. The ends were cut back, 4 bases at V and 4 bases at J, with 8 bases in the middle.

The sample holds a few counts of this clonotype. J is TRBJ2-1 and V is TRBV7-8; 7 bases are a match to TRBD2. The CDR3 is 18 amino acids. V shed 3 bases, J shed 6 bases, and the junction held 17 bases outside the gene matches. CDR1 and CDR2 from the germline V gene are SGHVS and FQNEAQ. The CDR3 nucleotides are TGTGCCAGCAGCTTCCGCAACTTTCTAGCGGTCGAGGGCAATGAGCAGTTCTTC. Amino acid sequence: CASSFRNFLAVEGNEQFF.

With regard to this clonotype: This may stem from a read error, because a much larger clone lies one nucleotide away. The chain is built from TRBV7-9 and TRBJ2-7; D unclear. The CDR3 extends over 14 amino acids. CDR1 SEHNR and CDR2 FQNEAQ come from the germline V gene (reference sequence). The CDR3 protein is CASSLVAVGYEQHF. CDR3 bases: TGTGCCAGCAGCTTAGTGGCCGTAGGCTACGAGCAGCACTTC.

This clonotype was seen more than once but under ten times. The chain is built from TRBV29-1 and TRBJ2-3; 9 bases map to TRBD1. The CDR3 covers 14 residues. Trimming removed 4 bases from V and 4 bases from J; junction bases left unmatched: 6. The V gene's germline CDR1 is SQVTM and CDR2 ANQGSEA. As DNA, the CDR3 is TGCAGCGTTGCTGGGGGACAGGGTCCAGATACGCAGTATTTT. The encoded protein is CSVAGGQGPDTQYF.

This chain links TRBV9 with TRBJ2-6; D perhaps matches TRBD1 (5 bases). CDR1 is SGDLS and CDR2 is YYNGEE in the germline V gene. Trimming pared 5 bases from V and 0 bases from J, leaving 9 bases between. The CDR3 is 15 residues long. In DNA form, the CDR3 reads TGTGCCAGCAGTCGAACAGGCTCTGGGGCCAACGTCCTGACTTTC. Translation gives CASSRTGSGANVLTF. Variable domain in full (rest from reference TRBV9 and TRBJ2-6): DSGVTQTPKHLITATGQRVTLRCSPRSGDLSVYWYQQSLDQGLQFLIQYYNGEERAKGNILERFSAQQFPDLHSELNLSSLELGDSALYFCASSRTGSGANVLTFGAGSRLTVL.

The chain links TRBV20-1 to TRBJ2-3; TRBD1 aligns across 8 bases. CDR3 size: 13 residues. The germline V gene has CDR1 DFQATT and CDR2 SNEGSKA (reference sequence). J lost 2 bases, V lost 8 bases, and 6 bases had no gene match. Here the CDR3 DNA reads TGCAGTCCCGGGACAGGAATCACAGATACGCAGTATTTT. Translation: CSPGTGITDTQYF.

This rearrangement joins TRBV5-5 to TRBJ2-5, with D tentatively TRBD1 (5 bases). Trimming took off 4 bases at V and 1 base at J, with 17 bases between the two ends. The CDR3 is 16 residues long. In germline, CDR1 is SGHKS, CDR2 YYEKEE (reference sequence). CDR3: CASSPRVGQPQETQYF. The CDR3 bases are TGTGCCAGCAGCCCCAGGGTGGGGCAGCCCCAAGAGACCCAGTACTTC.

This chain uses TRBV10-3 with TRBJ2-7, with D unresolved. The germline gives CDR1 ENHRY, CDR2 SYGVKD. Trimming removed 2 bases at V and 2 bases at J, with 4 bases between. The CDR3 is 12 residues long. The CDR3 DNA reads as TGTGCCATCAGTGAGAATGCCTACGAGCAGTACTTC. This encodes CAISENAYEQYF.

The CDR3 DNA sequence: TGCGCCAGCAGCCAATCGGGACAGGGGAGCCAGCCCCAGCATTTT. Protein sequence: CASSQSGQGSQPQHF. The J gene is TRBJ1-5, the V gene TRBV4-1; TRBD1 agrees at 10 bases. CDR1 is MGHRA, CDR2 YSYEKL, per germline. V trimming: 2 bases; J trimming: 7 bases; junction bases outside the gene matches: 5. The CDR3 has 15 residues.

This chain joins TRBV5-1 and TRBJ1-2; 8 bases match TRBD1. The germline CDR1 and CDR2 sequences are SGHRS and YFSETQ. CDR3 size: 14 residues. V shed 5 bases, J shed 6 bases, and the junction held 9 bases outside the gene matches. The CDR3 sequence: CASSSGGAPDGYTF. Here the CDR3 DNA reads TGCGCCAGCAGTTCAGGGGGCGCACCCGATGGCTACACCTTC.

The gene calls are TRBV27 and TRBJ2-3; 7 bases are shared with TRBD2. CDR3 length equals 17 residues. CDR1 MNHEY and CDR2 SMNVEV come from the germline V gene (reference sequence). The junction had 15 bases not matched to a gene; V was cut back by 7 bases and J by 2 bases. The CDR3 nucleotides read TGTGCCAGCACCCCGAGGGCCCTAGCGGAGGCCACAGATACGCAGTATTTT. It codes for CASTPRALAEATDTQYF.

This clonotype appeared many times. The rearrangement links TRBV9 to TRBJ2-1, with no clear D. Trimming left V 2 bases short and J 5 bases short, with 8 bases between. This CDR3 comprises 13 residues. Germline V CDR1 and CDR2: SGDLS, YYNGEE. In DNA form, the CDR3 reads TGTGCCAGCAGCGTGTTGGGAAACAATGAGCAGTTCTTC. Its protein is CASSVLGNNEQFF.

This clonotype was observed many times. Here the CDR3 reads CASSPRTSVGGEQYF. For the CDR3, the DNA is TGCGCCAGCAGCCCTCGGACTAGCGTAGGCGGAGAGCAGTACTTC. V and J are TRBV5-1 and TRBJ2-7; 9 bases align to TRBD2. CDR3 size: 15 residues. Unmatched junction bases numbered 12, after V lost 4 bases and J lost 7 bases. Germline CDR1 reads SGHRS; CDR2 reads YFSETQ.